This TCR beta chain was identified in a study of blood T cell repertoires in COVID-19. Study details: There were acute and convalescent COVID-19 samples, and they came from the United States, Italy and Spain. Nucleic acid was either cDNA or gDNA, and it came from T cells, B-cell-depleted T cells, or PBMCs.

Germline loops: CDR1 SQVTM, CDR2 ANQGSEA. The CDR3 contains 14 residues. Trimming shortened V by 4 bases and J by 2 bases, and 14 bases separated the two germline ends. The table came from immunoSEQ multiplex PCR; TCRdb's copy has only in-frame clones and leaves some out. The sample comprises about 110,000 clones, roughly 79% of which are singletons, and 7.5% to 10% rests with the top ten. Source material: peripheral blood. This chain links TRBV29-1 with TRBJ1-1, with a weak D call TRBD1 (6 bases). This clonotype was obtained from a woman between 65 and 79 years old with acute or convalescent COVID-19. DNA of the CDR3: TGCAGCGTTGCCCCGGGACACGAAAACACTGAAGCTTTCTTT. Amino acid sequence: CSVAPGHENTEAFF. Complete variable domain (other parts from reference TRBV29-1 and TRBJ1-1): SAVISQKPSRDICQRGTSLTIQCQVDSQVTMMFWYRQQPGQSLTLIATANQGSEATYESGFVIDKFPISRPNLTFSTLTVSNMSPEDSSIYLCSVAPGHENTEAFFGQGTRLTVV.